This T cell receptor (beta chain) was sequenced in a study of shared clonotypes between healthy human individuals. The germline V gene encodes CDR1 SGHNT and CDR2 YYREEE (reference sequence). Between the trimmed V and J ends, which lost 0 bases and 5 bases, there was a span of 8 bases. This CDR3 has 13 residues. Assay: immunoSEQ multiplex PCR; the TCRdb copy retains only in-frame clones and omits some. The sample yields about 1 million clones, 75% seen once. This clone was counted at least ten times. What it recognizes is unknown. Into CD45RA+ naive and CD45RA-negative memory subsets, the CD4+ cells were split. Study outcomes and limitations: Incomplete sequencing of sorted subsets was indicated by rarefaction despite large depth.

This rearrangement joins TRBV5-4 to TRBJ2-5; tentatively, D is TRBD2 (5 bases). The sequence derives from a man between 18 and 35 years old in good health. Sequencing was carried out using memory CD4+ T cells sorted from blood. Sample subset: CD45RA-negative fraction. The CDR3 DNA sequence: TGTGCCAGCAGCTTGGGAGGGTACGAGACCCAGTACTTC. Translation gives CASSLGGYETQYF.